These T cell receptor beta chains were read from a single sample in a study of T-cell memory formation after mild COVID-19. TCRdb ran MiXCR on the 5' RACE reads and lists one entry per CDR3 protein. The repertoire holds about 88,000 distinct CDR3 sequences, with around a quarter as singletons. The source material was PBMCs or a T cell subset sorted from them (not recorded which). The origin of the receptors is a man aged 18 to 30 who had mild COVID-19 (a few samples of this study predate the infection). Cell type and time point are not known. Both conserved end residues are part of each CDR3. The D gene is left open where the match is weak. Rows may omit the clone size; those that give it use once, few, many or a size class.

v_call	d_call	j_call	clone_size	cdr3_aa	cdr3_nt
TRBV15	TRBD1	TRBJ2-7	NA	CATSRGDRGYEQYF	TGTGCCACCAGCAGAGGGGACAGGGGGTACGAGCAGTACTTC
TRBV3-1	TRBD2	TRBJ2-5	few	CASSQDLGLAGGLQETQYF	TGTGCCAGCAGCCAAGATCTCGGCCTAGCGGGGGGCCTTCAAGAGACCCAGTACTTC
TRBV6-2/TRBV6-3	NA	TRBJ2-3	NA	CASSSPPTDTQYF	TGTGCCAGCAGTTCCCCCCCCACAGATACGCAGTATTTT
TRBV5-1	NA	TRBJ2-1	many	CASSPGTGSNEQFF	TGCGCCAGCAGCCCCGGGACGGGGTCGAATGAGCAGTTCTTC
TRBV10-3	TRBD1	TRBJ1-5	NA	CAISGSGQSYQPQHF	TGTGCCATCAGTGGCTCGGGACAGAGTTATCAGCCCCAGCATTTT
TRBV27	TRBD1	TRBJ1-2	few	CASSPGQASTIYGYTF	TGTGCCAGCAGTCCGGGACAGGCGTCCACTATCTATGGCTACACCTTC
TRBV6-5	NA	TRBJ2-7	NA	CASSYGGGMDEQYF	TGTGCCAGCAGTTACGGAGGGGGGATGGACGAGCAGTACTTC
TRBV4-3	NA	TRBJ2-1	few	CASSQAQGEQFF	TGCGCCAGCAGCCAGGCCCAGGGGGAGCAGTTCTTC
TRBV20-1	TRBD1	TRBJ1-2	NA	CSAMRAGTGGYGYTF	TGCAGTGCAATGAGAGCCGGGACAGGAGGATATGGCTACACCTTC
TRBV14	TRBD1	TRBJ2-1	NA	CASSFSRQGVNREQFF	TGTGCCAGCAGCTTCTCTAGACAGGGCGTTAATAGGGAGCAGTTCTTC
TRBV29-1	NA	TRBJ1-6	NA	CSVGEGRGNSPLHF	TGCAGCGTTGGAGAAGGTCGGGGTAATTCACCCCTCCACTTT
TRBV20-1	NA	TRBJ1-5	few	CSAQRGLGSDPPQHF	TGCAGTGCCCAGCGGGGATTGGGGAGTGATCCGCCCCAGCATTTT
TRBV7-9	NA	TRBJ2-5	few	CASSFWTYLETQYF	TGTGCCAGCAGCTTTTGGACGTACTTAGAGACCCAGTACTTC
TRBV6-6	NA	TRBJ1-1	NA	CASSIAVNTEAFF	TGTGCCAGCAGCATTGCAGTGAACACTGAAGCTTTCTTT
TRBV4-3	NA	TRBJ2-1	NA	CASSAGTARYNEQFF	TGCGCCAGCAGCGCCGGGACGGCCCGATACAATGAGCAGTTCTTC
TRBV7-6	NA	TRBJ1-1	NA	CASSLGESTEAFF	TGTGCCAGCAGCTTAGGAGAAAGCACTGAAGCTTTCTTT
TRBV7-8	TRBD1	TRBJ1-2	few	CASSLTGSGYTF	TGTGCCAGCAGCTTGACAGGGAGTGGCTACACCTTC
TRBV27	NA	TRBJ2-7	few	CASSSDTFGEQYF	TGTGCCAGCAGTTCGGACACGTTTGGAGAGCAGTACTTC
TRBV7-3	NA	TRBJ1-1	NA	CASSSGWTEAFF	TGTGCCAGCAGCTCCGGCTGGACTGAAGCTTTCTTT
TRBV21-1	NA	TRBJ2-5	NA	CASNRKWGGRETQYF	TGTGCCAGCAACCGAAAGTGGGGAGGGCGGGAGACCCAGTACTTC
TRBV7-2	NA	TRBJ1-5	few	CASSQTGSNQPQHF	TGTGCCAGCAGCCAGACGGGTAGCAATCAGCCCCAGCATTTT
TRBV30	TRBD1	TRBJ1-1	NA	CALDRGANTEAFF	TGTGCCTTAGACAGGGGCGCGAACACTGAAGCTTTCTTT
TRBV6-1	TRBD1	TRBJ1-5	NA	CASRAQGANQPQHF	TGTGCCAGCAGGGCTCAGGGGGCCAATCAGCCCCAGCATTTT
TRBV12-3/TRBV12-4	NA	TRBJ1-3	NA	CASSQRWTDSGNTIYF	TGTGCCAGCAGCCAGCGGTGGACAGACTCTGGAAACACCATATATTTT
TRBV5-1	TRBD1	TRBJ2-3	few	CASSLVRGRTDTQYF	TGCGCCAGCAGCTTGGTCAGGGGGAGAACAGATACGCAGTATTTT
TRBV7-9	NA	TRBJ2-1	few	CASRSPLANEQFF	TGTGCCAGCAGATCACCGTTGGCGAATGAGCAGTTCTTC
TRBV7-2	NA	TRBJ1-6	NA	CASTGDLGPPLHF	TGTGCCAGCACCGGGGATCTAGGACCACCCCTCCACTTT